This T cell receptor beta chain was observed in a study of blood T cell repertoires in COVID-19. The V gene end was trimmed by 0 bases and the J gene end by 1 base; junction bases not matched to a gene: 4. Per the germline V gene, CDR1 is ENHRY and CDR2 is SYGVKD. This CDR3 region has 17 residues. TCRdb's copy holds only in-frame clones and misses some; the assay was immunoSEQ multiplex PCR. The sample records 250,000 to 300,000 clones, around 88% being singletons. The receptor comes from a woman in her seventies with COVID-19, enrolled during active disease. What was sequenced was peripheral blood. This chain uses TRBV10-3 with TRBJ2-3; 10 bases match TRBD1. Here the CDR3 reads CAISESSGTGGTDTQYF. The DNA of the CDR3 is TGTGCCATCAGTGAGTCCTCTGGGACAGGGGGCACAGATACGCAGTATTTT.